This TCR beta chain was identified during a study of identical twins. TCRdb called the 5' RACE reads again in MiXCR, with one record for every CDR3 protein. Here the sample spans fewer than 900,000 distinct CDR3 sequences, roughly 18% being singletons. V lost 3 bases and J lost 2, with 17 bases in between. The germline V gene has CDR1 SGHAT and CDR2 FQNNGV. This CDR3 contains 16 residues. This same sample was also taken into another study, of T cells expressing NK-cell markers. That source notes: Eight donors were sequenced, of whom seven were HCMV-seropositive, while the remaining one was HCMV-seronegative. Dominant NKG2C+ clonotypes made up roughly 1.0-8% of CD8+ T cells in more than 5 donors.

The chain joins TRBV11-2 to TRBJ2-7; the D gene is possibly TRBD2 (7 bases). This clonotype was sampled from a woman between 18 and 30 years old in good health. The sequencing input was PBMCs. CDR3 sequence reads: CASSFGGGGAPYEQYF. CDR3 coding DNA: TGTGCCAGCAGCTTTGGGGGTGGGGGGGCCCCCTACGAGCAGTACTTC. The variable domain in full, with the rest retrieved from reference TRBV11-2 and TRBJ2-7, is EAGVAQSPRYKIIEKRQSVAFWCNPISGHATLYWYQQILGQGPKLLIQFQNNGVVDDSQLPKDRFSAERLKGVDSTLKIQPAKLEDSAVYLCASSFGGGGAPYEQYFGPGTRLTVT.